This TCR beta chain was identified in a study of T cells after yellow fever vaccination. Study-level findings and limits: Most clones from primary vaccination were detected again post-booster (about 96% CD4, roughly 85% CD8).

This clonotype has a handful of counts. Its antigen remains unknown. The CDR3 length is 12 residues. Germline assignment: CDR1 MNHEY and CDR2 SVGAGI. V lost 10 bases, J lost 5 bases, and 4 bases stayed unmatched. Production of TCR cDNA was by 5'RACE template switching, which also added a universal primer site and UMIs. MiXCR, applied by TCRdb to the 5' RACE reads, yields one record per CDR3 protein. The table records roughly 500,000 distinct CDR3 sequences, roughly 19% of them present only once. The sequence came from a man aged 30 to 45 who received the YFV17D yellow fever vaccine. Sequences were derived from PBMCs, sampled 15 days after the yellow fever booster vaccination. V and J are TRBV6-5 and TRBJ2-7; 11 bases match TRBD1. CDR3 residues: CATGQGEHEQYF. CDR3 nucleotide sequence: TGTGCCACGGGACAGGGGGAACACGAGCAGTACTTC.